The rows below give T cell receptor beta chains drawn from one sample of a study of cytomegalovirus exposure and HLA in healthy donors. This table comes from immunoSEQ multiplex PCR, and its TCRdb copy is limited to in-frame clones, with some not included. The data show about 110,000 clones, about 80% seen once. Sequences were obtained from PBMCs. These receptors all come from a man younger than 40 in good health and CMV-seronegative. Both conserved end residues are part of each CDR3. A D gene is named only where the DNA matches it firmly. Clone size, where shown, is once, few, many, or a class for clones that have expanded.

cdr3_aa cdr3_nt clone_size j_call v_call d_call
CASRGLAGGLIEQFF TGTGCCAGTAGGGGACTAGCGGGAGGGCTCATTGAGCAGTTCTTC NA TRBJ2-1 TRBV19 TRBD2
CASSYTHSGNTIYF TGTGCCAGCAGTTACACACACTCTGGAAACACCATATATTTT NA TRBJ1-3 TRBV6-6 NA
CASSLGVVDNEQFF TGTGCCAGCAGCTTAGGAGTTGTTGACAATGAGCAGTTCTTC NA TRBJ2-1 TRBV7-2 NA
CASSWQGANTEAFF TGCGCCAGCAGCTGGCAGGGGGCAAACACTGAAGCTTTCTTT NA TRBJ1-1 TRBV5-1 TRBD1
CASSPLTGTLTDTQYF TGTGCCAGCAGCCCCCTCACGGGAACTCTCACAGATACGCAGTATTTT NA TRBJ2-3 TRBV7-3 NA
CASSLSSGTETQYF TGTGCCAGCAGCTTATCCAGCGGGACAGAGACCCAGTACTTC NA TRBJ2-5 TRBV7-9 TRBD2
CAWSDLGGSYEQYF TGTGCCTGGAGTGATTTAGGAGGTTCCTACGAGCAGTACTTC NA TRBJ2-7 TRBV30 NA
CASSWAGTSYEQYF TGTGCCAGCAGCTGGGCGGGGACCTCCTACGAGCAGTACTTC few TRBJ2-7 TRBV7-6 NA
CASSYSNGFEEKLFF TGTGCCAGCAGTTACTCGAACGGGTTCGAAGAAAAACTGTTTTTT NA TRBJ1-4 TRBV6-6 NA
CAWSGQGNTEAFF TGTGCCTGGAGTGGTCAGGGGAACACTGAAGCTTTCTTT few TRBJ1-1 TRBV30 NA
CASSQGGTEAFF TGTGCCAGCAGCCAGGGAGGAACTGAAGCTTTCTTT NA TRBJ1-1 TRBV7-6 NA
CASSPPGGALREQYF TGTGCCAGCAGCCCCCCCGGCGGGGCTTTAAGGGAGCAGTACTTC NA TRBJ2-7 TRBV6-5 NA
CSVDRSSYNEQFF TGCAGCGTTGATAGGAGCTCCTACAATGAGCAGTTCTTC NA TRBJ2-1 TRBV29-1 NA
CASSVAPGNNNSPLHF TGTGCCAGCAGCGTCGCCCCGGGAAACAATAATTCACCCCTCCACTTT NA TRBJ1-6 TRBV9 NA
CASSRDSSFVTEAFF TGTGCCAGCTCACGAGACAGCTCGTTTGTGACTGAAGCTTTCTTT NA TRBJ1-1 TRBV18 NA
CASSSGLAGGGEQFF TGTGCCAGCAGCTCAGGACTAGCGGGGGGTGGCGAGCAGTTCTTC NA TRBJ2-1 TRBV7-7 TRBD2
CATSRTANTGELFF TGTGCCACCAGCAGGACAGCGAACACCGGGGAGCTGTTTTTT NA TRBJ2-2 TRBV15 NA
CASSQDRGAYEQYF TGCGCCAGCAGCCAGGACAGGGGCGCCTACGAGCAGTACTTC few TRBJ2-7 TRBV5-1 TRBD1
CASSNRDLVTGELFF TGTGCCAGTAGTAACAGGGATTTGGTCACCGGGGAGCTGTTTTTT NA TRBJ2-2 TRBV19 NA
CASSPTRAGTYEQYF TGTGCCAGCAGTCCTACGAGAGCGGGGACCTACGAGCAGTACTTC NA TRBJ2-7 TRBV28 TRBD2
CASSVSIQGHSLGANVLTF TGTGCCAGCAGCGTATCCATACAGGGTCATTCTCTTGGGGCCAACGTCCTGACTTTC NA TRBJ2-6 TRBV27 NA
CASARASGITGGEQYF TGTGCCAGCGCCCGAGCTAGCGGGATCACGGGTGGCGAGCAGTACTTC once TRBJ2-7 TRBV5-4 TRBD2
CASSLVLAVYNEQFF TGTGCCAGCAGCTTGGTACTAGCGGTCTACAATGAGCAGTTCTTC NA TRBJ2-1 TRBV5-5 TRBD2
CASSLRGSSNNEQFF TGTGCCAGCAGTCTCAGGGGATCGAGCAACAATGAGCAGTTCTTC once TRBJ2-1 TRBV9 NA
CASGSSATGRGTGELFF TGTGCTAGTGGTTCGTCTGCGACAGGGCGTGGGACCGGGGAGCTGTTTTTT NA TRBJ2-2 TRBV12-5 TRBD1
CASTQLGGEETQYF TGTGCCAGCACCCAATTGGGCGGGGAAGAGACCCAGTACTTC NA TRBJ2-5 TRBV6-5 NA
CASSVLEDRATGELFF TGTGCCAGCAGCGTCCTGGAGGACAGGGCCACCGGGGAGCTGTTTTTT NA TRBJ2-2 TRBV9 TRBD1
CASNRRSSSGGYEQYF TGTGCCAGCAACAGAAGGTCCTCGAGCGGGGGCTACGAGCAGTACTTC few TRBJ2-7 TRBV6-6 TRBD2
CAAIGGGNEQFF TGTGCCGCCATCGGGGGAGGGAATGAGCAGTTCTTC NA TRBJ2-1 TRBV10-3 TRBD2
CASRPEGGYEQYF TGTGCCAGCAGGCCCGAGGGCGGGTACGAGCAGTACTTC NA TRBJ2-7 TRBV5-5 NA
CASRGGFNQPQHF TGTGCCAGCAGGGGGGGGTTCAATCAGCCCCAGCATTTT once TRBJ1-5 TRBV2 NA
CASSLYGYGYTF TGTGCCAGCAGTTTGTACGGCTATGGCTACACCTTC NA TRBJ1-2 TRBV28 NA
CASSSRLAGELEQYF TGTGCCAGCAGTTCCCGACTAGCGGGAGAACTCGAGCAGTACTTC NA TRBJ2-7 TRBV28 TRBD2
CAWLAGQPLSGANVLTF TGTGCCTGGTTGGCGGGACAGCCCCTCTCTGGGGCCAACGTCCTGACTTTC NA TRBJ2-6 TRBV30 NA
CASSYGEEQYF TGTGCCAGCAGTTACGGGGAGGAGCAGTACTTC NA TRBJ2-7 TRBV6-6 NA
CASSYRSGELKNEQFF TGTGCCAGCAGTTACCGTTCGGGGGAGTTAAAGAATGAGCAGTTCTTC NA TRBJ2-1 TRBV6-5 NA
CASSFGLAGDQYQETQYF TGTGCCAGCAGCTTCGGCCTAGCGGGGGACCAGTACCAAGAGACCCAGTACTTC NA TRBJ2-5 TRBV5-4 TRBD2
CASSRGLATGELFF TGTGCCAGCAGCCGCGGACTAGCAACCGGGGAGCTGTTTTTT NA TRBJ2-2 TRBV14 TRBD2
CASSQVGASGTDTQYF TGCGCCAGCAGCCAAGTGGGGGCCTCGGGCACAGATACGCAGTATTTT NA TRBJ2-3 TRBV4-3 NA
CASSLYSWGGYNEQFF TGTGCCAGCAGCTTATATAGCTGGGGGGGCTACAATGAGCAGTTCTTC NA TRBJ2-1 TRBV7-9 TRBD2
CSARQGFGMNTEAFF TGCAGCGCACGCCAGGGGTTCGGAATGAACACTGAAGCTTTCTTT few TRBJ1-1 TRBV29-1 NA
CARSLGRGVDKNIQYF TGTGCCAGAAGCTTGGGCAGGGGGGTTGACAAAAACATTCAGTACTTC NA TRBJ2-4 TRBV5-3 NA
CASSPRGSGSTDTQYF TGCGCCAGCAGCCCTCGGGGTAGCGGGTCCACAGATACGCAGTATTTT few TRBJ2-3 TRBV4-3 TRBD2
CASSPPWSETQYF TGTGCCAGCTCACCACCGTGGAGCGAGACCCAGTACTTC NA TRBJ2-5 TRBV18 NA
CASSIRRRANTGELFF TGTGCCAGTAGTATTCGTAGGAGAGCCAACACCGGGGAGCTGTTTTTT NA TRBJ2-2 TRBV19 NA
CASSFPVRGYGYTF TGTGCCAGCAGCTTTCCGGTAAGGGGCTATGGCTACACCTTC NA TRBJ1-2 TRBV7-2 NA
CASSFDRNTEAFF TGTGCCAGCAGCTTCGACAGGAACACTGAAGCTTTCTTT NA TRBJ1-1 TRBV11-3 NA
CASSRGDRSNEKLFF TGCGCCAGCAGCCGGGGCGACAGGAGTAATGAAAAACTGTTTTTT NA TRBJ1-4 TRBV5-1 NA
CAWSVSSPGQGSYEQYF TGTGCCTGGAGTGTAAGTTCACCAGGACAAGGCTCCTACGAGCAGTACTTC NA TRBJ2-7 TRBV30 NA
CASSPFPDIQYF TGTGCCAGCAGCCCCTTCCCGGACATTCAGTACTTC NA TRBJ2-4 TRBV11-2 NA
CASSERGGGETQYF TGTGCCAGCAGTGAAAGGGGCGGGGGGGAGACCCAGTACTTC few TRBJ2-5 TRBV6-1 TRBD2
CASSQARAPNTEAFF TGCGCCAGCAGCCAAGCGAGGGCCCCGAACACTGAAGCTTTCTTT NA TRBJ1-1 TRBV4-1 NA
CASSLQGNYGYTF TGTGCCAGCAGCTTACAGGGGAACTATGGCTACACCTTC NA TRBJ1-2 TRBV27 TRBD1